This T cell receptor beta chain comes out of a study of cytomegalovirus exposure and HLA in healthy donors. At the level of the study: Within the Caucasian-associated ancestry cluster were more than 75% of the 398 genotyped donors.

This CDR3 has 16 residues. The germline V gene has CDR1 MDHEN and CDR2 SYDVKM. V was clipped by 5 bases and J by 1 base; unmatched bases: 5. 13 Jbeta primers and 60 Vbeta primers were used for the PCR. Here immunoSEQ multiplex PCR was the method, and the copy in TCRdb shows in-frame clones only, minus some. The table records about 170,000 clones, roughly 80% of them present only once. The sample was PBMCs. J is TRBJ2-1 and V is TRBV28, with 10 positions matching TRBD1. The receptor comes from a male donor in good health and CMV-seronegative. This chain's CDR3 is CASSLDRGGSYNEQFF. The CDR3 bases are TGTGCCAGCAGTCTGGACAGGGGGGGGTCCTACAATGAGCAGTTCTTC.